This T cell receptor beta chain was retrieved from a study of shared clonotypes between healthy human individuals. Here immunoSEQ multiplex PCR was the method, and the copy in TCRdb shows in-frame clones only, minus some. The sample includes about half a million clones, approximately 81% seen only once; the top ten take 12%. Unmatched junction bases numbered 1, after V lost 1 base and J lost 7 bases. CDR3 length: 14 residues. Germline values: CDR1 SGHTA, CDR2 FQGTGA. There are a few counts of this clone. Source material: PBMCs. This chain uses TRBV7-3 with TRBJ2-2, with 9 bases aligning to TRBD2. This sequence was found in a middle-aged woman in good health. Some clones in this sample may be carry-over from other donors' samples. CDR3 coding DNA: TGTGCCAGCAGCTTAAGCGGGAGGGACGGGGAGCTGTTTTTT. Its translation is CASSLSGRDGELFF.